The clone carrying this T cell receptor beta chain was counted between two and nine times. The germline V gene encodes CDR1 MNHEY and CDR2 SVGAGI. V dropped 0 bases and J dropped 6 bases, with 18 bases sitting between them. The CDR3 is 16 residues long. The data were obtained in a study of blood T cells in healthy people across ages. Study information: Researchers report that template switching captured about one barcoded beta molecule per two T cells.

A second PCR, run for about 6 to 12 cycles, used a sample-barcoded 5' primer plus a J-beta primer mix. TCRdb processed the 5' RACE reads anew with MiXCR; each CDR3 protein has one entry. There are about 540,000 distinct CDR3 sequences in the sample; 24% occur only once, and approximately 8.7% lies in the top ten. These data also formed part of another study, on T cells of mothers and their children.

The TCR originated in a boy between 10 and 17 years old in good health. The chain joins TRBV6-5 to TRBJ2-7; D assignment may be TRBD1 or TRBD2 (6 bases each). The sequenced sample consisted of blood. The CDR3 protein is CASSYSLGGGSGEQYF. In nucleotides, the CDR3 is TGTGCCAGCAGTTACTCGCTGGGGGGCGGATCAGGCGAGCAGTACTTC.